This entry is about one T cell receptor beta chain. This sample was included in a study of regulatory T cells in long-lasting Graves disease. Arm-PCR of CDR3 regions with iRepertoire HTBI primers generated TCR beta libraries. MiXCR was run by TCRdb on the multiplex PCR reads, yielding one entry per CDR3 protein. The sample consists of some 420,000 distinct CDR3 sequences, about 20% of them appearing once. Time point reported: persistent/refractory GD, antithyroid drugs over 5 years with positive TRAb. RNA from PBMCs was the source of the TCR library. The CDR3 is made up of 18 amino acids. Germline CDR1 and CDR2: LGHNA and YSLEER. Trimming removed 0 bases from V and 6 bases from J, with 23 bases in between.

The V gene is TRBV4-3, the J gene TRBJ2-5, with TRBD2 as a possible D gene (7 bases). The sequence derives from a female donor with Graves disease. The sample in question was peripheral blood mononuclear cells (PBMCs), obtained when the disease was refractory, from a patient treated with antithyroid drugs. This CDR3 reads CASSQDLNWMEGGKTQYF. In DNA, the CDR3 is TGCGCCAGCAGCCAAGATCTCAACTGGATGGAGGGGGGGAAGACCCAGTACTTC.